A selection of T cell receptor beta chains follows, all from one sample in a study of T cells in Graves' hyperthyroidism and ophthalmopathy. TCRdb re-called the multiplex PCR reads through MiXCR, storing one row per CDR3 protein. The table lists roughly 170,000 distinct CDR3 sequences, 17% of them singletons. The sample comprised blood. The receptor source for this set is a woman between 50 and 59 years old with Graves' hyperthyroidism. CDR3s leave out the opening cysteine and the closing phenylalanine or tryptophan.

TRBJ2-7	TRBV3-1	ASSQSSGASYEQY
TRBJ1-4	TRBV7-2	ASSPRRTSEKLF
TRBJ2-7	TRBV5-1	ASSLWLAGSYEQY
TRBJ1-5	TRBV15	ATSREGKGNQPQH
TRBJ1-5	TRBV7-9	ASSLMNQPQH
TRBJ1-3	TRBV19	ASSSREGNTIY
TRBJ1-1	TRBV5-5	ASSKQKTNTEAF
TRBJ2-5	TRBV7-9	ASSSPDRGQETQY
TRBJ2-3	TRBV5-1	ASSPGQGVPDTQY
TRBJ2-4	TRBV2	ASSGQAIAKNIQY
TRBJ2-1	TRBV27	ASSLSAEGGYNEQF
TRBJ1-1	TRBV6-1	ASSYGPRTGGRENTEAF
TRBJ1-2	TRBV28	ASSLLGYGYT
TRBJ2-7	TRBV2	ASSEVGYEQY
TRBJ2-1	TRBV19	ASSGRGSYEQF
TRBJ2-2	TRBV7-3	ASGLIGGGAGELF
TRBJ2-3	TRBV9	ASSVLATDTQY
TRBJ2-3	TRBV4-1	ASSQYRTDTQY
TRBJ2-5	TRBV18	ASSPTNGFQETQY
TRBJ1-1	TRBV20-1	SAYPGRRNTEAF
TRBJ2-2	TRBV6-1	ASSYGTSGANTGELF
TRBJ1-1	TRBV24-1	ATSDPHTEAF
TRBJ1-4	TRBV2	ASNRLKGVNEKLF
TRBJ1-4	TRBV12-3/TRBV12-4	ASRSLEPNEKLF
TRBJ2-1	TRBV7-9	ASSSSGGVIGEQF
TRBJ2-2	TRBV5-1	ASSSQGGRSAGELF
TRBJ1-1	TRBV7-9	ASSLPQIGVRITEAF
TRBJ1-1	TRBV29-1	SAQGGGTEAF
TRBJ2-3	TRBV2	ASSLLYRRQGADTQY
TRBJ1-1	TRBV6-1	ASIPTGKLIEAF
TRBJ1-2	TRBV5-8	ASSLVWVMGRNYGYT
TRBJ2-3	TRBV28	ASSLDRGTTDTQY
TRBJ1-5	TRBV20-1	SALRDTSGKPQH
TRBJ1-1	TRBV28	ASSSVPGELNTEAF
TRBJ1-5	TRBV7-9	ASSSRDRDQPQH
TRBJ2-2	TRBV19	ASSQIGRDTGELF
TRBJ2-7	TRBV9	ASSIAGTASYEQY
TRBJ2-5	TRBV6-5	ASSYLLLQETQY
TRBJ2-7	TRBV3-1	ASSQDRGGSYEQY
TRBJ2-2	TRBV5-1	ASSLEGVGELF
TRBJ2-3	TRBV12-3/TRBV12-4	ASSPLAGIVAY
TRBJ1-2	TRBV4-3	ASSYDRGLNYGYT
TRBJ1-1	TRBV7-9	ASSRIETEAF
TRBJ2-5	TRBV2	ASMLLGSAQY
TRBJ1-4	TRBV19	ASSIFRGGTNEKLF
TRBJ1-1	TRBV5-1	ASRTGEVNTEAF
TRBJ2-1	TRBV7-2	ASSISGVAYNEQF
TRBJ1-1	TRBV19	ASSIAAAGLNTEAF
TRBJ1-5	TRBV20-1	SARATGYQPQH
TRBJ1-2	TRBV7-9	ASSLGYSGDGYT